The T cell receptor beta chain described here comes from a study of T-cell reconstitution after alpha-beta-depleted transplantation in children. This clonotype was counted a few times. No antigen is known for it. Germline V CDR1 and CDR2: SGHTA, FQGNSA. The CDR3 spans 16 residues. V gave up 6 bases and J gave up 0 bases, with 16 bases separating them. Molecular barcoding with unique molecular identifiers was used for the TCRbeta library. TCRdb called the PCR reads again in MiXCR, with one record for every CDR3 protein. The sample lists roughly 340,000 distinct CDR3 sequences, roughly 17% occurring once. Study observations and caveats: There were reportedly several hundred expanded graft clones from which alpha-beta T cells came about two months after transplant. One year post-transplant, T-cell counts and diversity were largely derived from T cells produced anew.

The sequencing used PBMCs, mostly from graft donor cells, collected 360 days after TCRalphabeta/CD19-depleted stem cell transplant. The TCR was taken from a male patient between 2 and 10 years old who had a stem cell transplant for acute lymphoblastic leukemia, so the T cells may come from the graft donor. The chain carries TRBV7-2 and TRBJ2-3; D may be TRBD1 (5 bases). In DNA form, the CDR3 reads TGTGCCAGCAGTCCCCCAGGGATTCGTAGCACAGATACGCAGTATTTT. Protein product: CASSPPGIRSTDTQYF.